Below, 5 T cell receptor beta chains from the same sample are listed, as sequenced in a study of blood T cell repertoires in COVID-19. Profiling relied on immunoSEQ multiplex PCR, and the TCRdb table lists in-frame clones only, not all of them. The table records roughly 250,000 clones, approximately 79% of them present only once. Sequencing was performed on peripheral blood. Source of these receptors: a woman aged 40 to 49 with active or convalescent COVID-19.

The V gene is TRBV29-1, the J gene TRBJ2-7; possible D gene TRBD2, 6 bases. V lost 1 base and J 2 bases, leaving 15 bases between the germline ends. The length of the CDR3 is 15 residues. CDR1 and CDR2 from the germline V gene are SQVTM and ANQGSEA. This chain's CDR3 is CSVEGEAGPPYEQYF. In DNA form, the CDR3 reads TGCAGCGTTGAAGGGGAGGCAGGACCTCCCTACGAGCAGTACTTC.

The chain recombines TRBV28 with TRBJ1-3, with D possibly matching TRBD1 (5 bases). With 2 bases removed from V and 0 bases from J, the gap between germline ends came to 8 bases. The CDR3 sequence is 15 residues long. From germline, CDR1 is MDHEN and CDR2 SYDVKM. The CDR3 nucleotides are TGTGCCAGCAGTTTAAGGGGCTACTCTGGAAACACCATATATTTT. Protein product: CASSLRGYSGNTIYF.

The chain couples TRBV7-6 to TRBJ2-2, with TRBD2 as a possible D gene (6 bases). Per the germline V gene, CDR1 is SGHVS and CDR2 is FNYEAQ. This CDR3 has 16 residues. V was trimmed by 0 bases and J by 0 bases, leaving 8 bases between them. CDR3 DNA sequence: TGTGCCAGCAGCTTAGCGTGGGAGGCGAACACCGGGGAGCTGTTTTTT. It specifies CASSLAWEANTGELFF.

The CDR3 spells CASSYSPQGWDSPLHF. In DNA form, the CDR3 reads TGTGCCAGCAGTTACTCGCCACAGGGATGGGATTCACCCCTCCACTTT. The chain is built from TRBV6-6 and TRBJ1-6; TRBD1 might be the D (6 bases). The CDR3 has 16 residues. Trimming cost V 0 bases and J 8 bases, with 14 bases left between them. CDR1 MNHNY and CDR2 SVGAGI come from the germline V gene (reference sequence).

The chain couples TRBV5-1 to TRBJ2-7; 9 nucleotides agree with TRBD1. Germline V gene lookup returns CDR1 SGHRS and CDR2 YFSETQ. V lost 6 bases to trimming and J lost 5 bases; unmatched junction nucleotides: 9. The CDR3 has 14 amino acids. CDR3 DNA: TGCGCCAGCAATTTGGGGACAGGGATCGACGAGCAGTACTTC. Amino acids: CASNLGTGIDEQYF.